This T cell receptor (beta chain) was identified during a study of T cell repertoires in cytomegalovirus infection (dated by TCRdb to about 2019). Concerning the study at large: Because public TCR beta signatures pointed to carriage of CMV infection together with the matching HLA type, the HLA type of each donor mattered for the analysis.

Sequencing instrument: Illumina HiSeq 1500. TCRdb's own reprocessing of the public reads used fastp at Q25 and MiXCR and kept productive beta chains. Rows are unified per CDR3 protein, each entry keeping the most common DNA and genes. Counted in this sample were 350,000 to 450,000 distinct CDR3 sequences; 15% to 20% of them appeared once. 7.5% to 9% of the sample is in the top ten clones. This clonotype was seen at least ten times. Its antigen has not been determined. It has no much larger one-base neighbor in the sample; base qualities were not kept. What the authors observed across the whole study: In both this cohort and an independent cohort of under 450 donors, the cumulative frequency of public TCR beta family members distinguished carriers of CMV infection plus the relevant HLA type. The ex vivo response was dominated by HLA-C-restricted CMV-specific TCR beta clonotypes, which also provided the single most frequent clonotype in two of eight donors.

Via the germline V gene, CDR1 is LGHNA and CDR2 YNFKEQ. The trim is 0 bases for V and 6 bases for J, with a gap of 12 bases between the germline ends. The cysteine opens and the phenylalanine closes a CDR3 of 16 amino acids. The CDR3 DNA has 48 bases and is translated from base 1. This sequence was found in a human donor in good health (CMV status not recorded). Some clones in this sample may be carry-over from other donors' samples. The sample was PBMCs. This sequence uses TRBV4-2 and TRBJ1-6; the D gene is unclear. Here is the DNA: TGTGCCAGCAGCCAAGATATGGCCCGGGGTAATTCACCCCTCCACTTT. It encodes CASSQDMARGNSPLHF.